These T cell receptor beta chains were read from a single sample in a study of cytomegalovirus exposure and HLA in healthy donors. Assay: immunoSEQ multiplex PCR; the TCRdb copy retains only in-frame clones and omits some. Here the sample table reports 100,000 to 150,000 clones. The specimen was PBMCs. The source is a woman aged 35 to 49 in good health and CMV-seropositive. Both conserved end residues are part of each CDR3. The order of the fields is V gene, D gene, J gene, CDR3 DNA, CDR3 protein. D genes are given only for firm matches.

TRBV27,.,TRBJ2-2,TGTGCCAGCACCTCGGGGGGGGAGCTGTTTTTT,CASTSGGELFF
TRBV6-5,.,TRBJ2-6,TGTGCCAGCAGTTACCTACAGGGAACTGGGGCCAACGTCCTGACTTTC,CASSYLQGTGANVLTF
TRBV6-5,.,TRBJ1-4,TGTGCCAGCCGATGGAGCTCAACTAATGAAAAACTGTTTTTT,CASRWSSTNEKLFF
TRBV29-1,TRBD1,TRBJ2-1,TGCAGCGTTCGACAGGGGGCTGGCAATGAGCAGTTCTTC,CSVRQGAGNEQFF
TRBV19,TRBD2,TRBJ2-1,TGTGCCAGTATGGCGGGGGGGGCTTACAATGAGCAGTTCTTC,CASMAGGAYNEQFF
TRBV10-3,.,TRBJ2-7,TGTGCCATCAGTGAGGGACAATACTACGAGCAGTACTTC,CAISEGQYYEQYF
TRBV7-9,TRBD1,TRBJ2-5,TGTGCCAGCAGCTTAACAGGGGTTTCATCCCAGGAGACCCAGTACTTC,CASSLTGVSSQETQYF
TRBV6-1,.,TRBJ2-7,TGTGCCAGCAGTGTCGGGACACTCGACTACGAGCAGTACTTC,CASSVGTLDYEQYF
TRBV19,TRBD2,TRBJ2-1,TGTGCCAGTACCCTTAAGCGGGAGGGGGGCAATGAGCAGTTCTTC,CASTLKREGGNEQFF
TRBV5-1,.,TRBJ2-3,TGCGCCAGCAGCTTGGCCACCCTGTCGGTAGATACGCAGTATTTT,CASSLATLSVDTQYF